The 29 T cell receptor beta chains given below trace back to one sample, sequenced in a study of Ad26.COV2.S vaccination and SARS-CoV-2 variants. Regarding treatment: around 19 received Ad26.COV2.S at low or high dose, single or two shots; 5 received placebo; per-sample allocation not given. The samples date from day 63 after the first vaccine or placebo injection. The repertoire was sequenced with immunoSEQ multiplex PCR; TCRdb's copy has only in-frame clones and lacks some. Altogether roughly 410,000 clones are present, about four fifths being singletons, with the ten largest covering 7.4%. The specimen comprised peripheral blood, sampled in a trial of Ad26.COV2.S vaccine versus placebo. The receptors here all came from a person between 18 and 59 years old who received the Ad26.COV2.S COVID-19 vaccine or a placebo.

This clone was counted a few times. V gene TRBV4-1 combines with J gene TRBJ2-7; D gene ambiguous. The germline V and J ends were trimmed by 4 bases and 1 base, with 11 bases remaining between them. The CDR3 is made up of 14 amino acids. The V gene's germline CDR1 is MGHRA and CDR2 YSYEKL. CDR3 nucleotides: TGCGCCAGCAGCCCGGACCCTGGGTCCTACGAGCAGTACTTC. This gives the protein CASSPDPGSYEQYF.

The V call is TRBV7-3, the J call TRBJ1-1; D is uncertain. The CDR3 covers 13 residues. Looked up from germline, CDR1 is SGHTA and CDR2 is FQGTGA. Between the trimmed V and J ends, which lost 2 bases and 3 bases, there was a span of 7 bases. The CDR3 reads CASSLQVDTEAFF. CDR3 nucleotides: TGTGCCAGCAGCTTACAGGTGGACACTGAAGCTTTCTTT.

This sequence joins TRBV19 and TRBJ2-1, with 11 bases identical to TRBD2. The CDR3 has 17 residues. V dropped 3 bases and J dropped 5; count of bases not matched to a gene: 9. The V gene's germline CDR1 is LNHDA and CDR2 SQIVND (reference sequence). The CDR3 here is CASSMRLAGNSNNEQFF. The CDR3 DNA sequence: TGTGCCAGTAGTATGCGACTAGCGGGAAATTCCAACAATGAGCAGTTCTTC.

The chain has TRBV4-3 and TRBJ1-1; possibly TRBD1 for D (5 bases). The CDR3 has 14 amino acids. CDR1 and CDR2 (germline): LGHNA, YSLEER. V lost 5 bases, J lost 11 bases, and 21 bases lay in between. The CDR3 coding sequence is TGCGCCAGCAGCTCAACCCGGGCCCCCGGGGCGGCTTTCTTT. This sequence encodes CASSSTRAPGAAFF.

V gene TRBV5-5 combines with J gene TRBJ1-2; the D is unclear. Trimming cost V 0 bases and J 5 bases, with 14 bases left between them. The CDR3 is 15 amino acids. Germline V gene sequence: CDR1 SGHKS, CDR2 YYEKEE (reference sequence). The CDR3 DNA is TGTGCCAGCAGCTTGGGGATTGGGTCACCTTATGGCTACACCTTC. Residues: CASSLGIGSPYGYTF.

The V call is TRBV7-8, the J call TRBJ2-1; no clear D. V dropped 5 bases and J dropped 8 bases, with 10 bases sitting between them. Looked up from germline, CDR1 is SGHVS and CDR2 is FQNEAQ. The length of the CDR3 is 12 residues. DNA for the CDR3: TGTGCCAGCAGCGTAGGCAGAGATGAGCAGTTCTTC. Residues: CASSVGRDEQFF.

The genes are TRBV19 and TRBJ1-6, with 9 bases aligning to TRBD1. The CDR3 runs 16 residues. Trimming removed 5 bases from V and 10 bases from J; junction bases left unmatched: 12. The V gene's germline CDR1 is LNHDA and CDR2 SQIVND (reference sequence). The CDR3 sequence is CASSSPDRGEGSPLHF. DNA of the CDR3: TGTGCCAGTAGTTCCCCCGACAGGGGGGAAGGATCACCCCTCCACTTT.

The rearrangement links TRBV5-1 to TRBJ2-5, with D maybe TRBD1 (5 bases). CDR3 size: 15 residues. V was cut by 4 bases and J by 2 bases, with 15 bases left in between. Germline V CDR1 and CDR2: SGHRS, YFSETQ. The CDR3 sequence: CASSDPQGSQETQYF. CDR3 in DNA: TGCGCCAGCAGCGACCCTCAGGGCTCTCAAGAGACCCAGTACTTC.

This sequence joins TRBV3-1 (or the pseudogene TRBV3-2) and TRBJ2-3; TRBD2 aligns across 8 bases. V was clipped by 4 bases and J by 6 bases; unmatched bases: 12. From germline, CDR1 is LGHDT and CDR2 YNNKEL (reference sequence). The CDR3 runs 16 residues. The CDR3 coding sequence is TGTGCCAGCAGCCGGCTGCTAGCGGGCGGGCGGGATACGCAGTATTTT. This codes for CASSRLLAGGRDTQYF.

This clone was picked up a small number of times. This chain connects TRBV18 to TRBJ2-5, with 8 bases matching TRBD1. J lost 5 bases, V lost 3 bases, and 5 bases had no gene match. Germline V gene lookup returns CDR1 KGHSH and CDR2 LQKENI. The CDR3 consists of 14 residues. The CDR3 DNA follows: TGTGCCAGCTCACCGAGGACAGGGTTGGAGACCCAGTACTTC. The encoded protein is CASSPRTGLETQYF.

The gene calls are TRBV11-2 and TRBJ1-1; D not certain. Germline V lookup: CDR1 SGHAT, CDR2 FQNNGV. V lost 1 base to trimming and J lost 0 bases, with 9 bases between them. The length of the CDR3 is 15 residues. CDR3 residues: CASSLGRNMNTEAFF. The CDR3 DNA reads TGTGCCAGCAGCTTAGGTCGGAACATGAACACTGAAGCTTTCTTT.

The rearrangement joins TRBV25-1 to TRBJ1-4, with D uncertain. Germline V gives CDR1 MGHDK, CDR2 SYGVNS. V lost 6 bases, J lost 4 bases, and 6 bases lay in between. This CDR3 spans 12 amino acids. The CDR3 loop reads CASRQLNEKLFF. In DNA, the CDR3 is TGTGCCAGCAGACAGCTTAATGAAAAACTGTTTTTT.

The chain has TRBV7-2 and TRBJ2-7; maybe TRBD2 (6 bases). Germline values: CDR1 SGHTA, CDR2 FQGNSA. The length of the CDR3 is 17 residues. Trimming cost V 3 bases and J 2 bases, with 20 bases left between them. The CDR3 spells CASSLGGGSGLTYEQYF. The DNA for the CDR3 is TGTGCCAGCAGCTTGGGGGGAGGTAGCGGCCTTACCTACGAGCAGTACTTC.

The chain links TRBV6-1 to TRBJ2-5; TRBD2 agrees at 8 bases. J was trimmed by 2 bases and V by 1 base; bases with no gene match: 6. The CDR3 covers 16 residues. Per germline, CDR1 MNHNS and CDR2 SASEGT. For the CDR3, the DNA is TGTGCCAGCAGTGAAGGACGGGGGGGGTGGCAAGAGACCCAGTACTTC. This encodes CASSEGRGGWQETQYF.

The gene calls are TRBV7-9 and TRBJ2-1; unclear D gene. The CDR3 length is 14 residues. Germline values: CDR1 SEHNR, CDR2 FQNEAQ (reference sequence). The germline V and J ends were trimmed by 3 bases and 0 bases, with 6 bases remaining between them. The CDR3 region has the DNA TGTGCCAGCAGCTTCGTTATCTCCTACAATGAGCAGTTCTTC. Encoded protein: CASSFVISYNEQFF.

The CDR3 DNA reads TGTGCCAGCAGCTTTCAAGGAAGCAATCAGCCCCAGCATTTT. This sequence encodes CASSFQGSNQPQHF. The genes are TRBV7-9 and TRBJ1-5; D is uncertain. Germline loops: CDR1 SEHNR, CDR2 FQNEAQ (reference sequence). The CDR3 has 14 amino acids. V shed 3 bases and J shed 1 base, with 7 bases lying between them.

The V and J genes are TRBV29-1 and TRBJ1-2; 10 bases agree with TRBD1. Germline CDR1 is SQVTM and CDR2 is ANQGSEA. V shed 4 bases and J 5 bases; nucleotides not matched to a gene: 10. This CDR3 is built from 15 residues. The DNA of the CDR3 is TGCAGCGTTGGCCGGGACAGGGGTATCACGTATGGCTACACCTTC. It yields the protein CSVGRDRGITYGYTF.

The V and J genes are TRBV6-5 and TRBJ2-1, with 7 positions matching TRBD1. Per germline, CDR1 MNHEY and CDR2 SVGAGI. V was clipped by 7 bases and J by 4 bases; unmatched bases: 4. The CDR3 extends over 13 amino acids. The CDR3 protein is CASTYRGYNEQFF. The CDR3 DNA reads as TGTGCCAGCACCTACAGGGGATACAATGAGCAGTTCTTC.

The chain recombines TRBV28 with TRBJ1-1; TRBD1 agrees at 8 bases. This CDR3 has 14 residues. Unmatched junction bases numbered 11, after V lost 5 bases and J lost 9 bases. Germline CDR1 reads MDHEN; CDR2 reads SYDVKM. For the CDR3, the DNA is TGTGCCAGCAGTGCAACTGGGACAGGCCGAAAAGCTTTCTTT. Protein sequence: CASSATGTGRKAFF.

This clone turned up a few times. The chain employs TRBV2 and TRBJ2-3; 14 bases fit TRBD2. The V and J ends lost 7 bases and 5 bases, in that order; junction bases with no gene match: 8. The CDR3 extends over 16 amino acids. Germline lookup yields CDR1 SNHLY and CDR2 FYNNEI. The DNA of the CDR3 is TGTGCCAGCACTCGGGGACTAGCGGGAGCTGGAGATACGCAGTATTTT. Translation: CASTRGLAGAGDTQYF.

The chain employs TRBV24-1 and TRBJ1-5; D is perhaps TRBD1 (5 bases). The CDR3 runs 13 residues. The V gene lost 9 bases and the J gene lost 6 bases, with 14 bases spanning the gap. CDR1 is KGHDR and CDR2 is SFDVKD in the germline V gene. This CDR3 is CATPGRSGQPQHF. The DNA for the CDR3 is TGTGCCACCCCAGGGAGATCGGGTCAGCCCCAGCATTTT.

The chain recombines TRBV28 with TRBJ1-3; TRBD1 is a possible D gene (6 bases). V lost 2 bases to trimming and J lost 4 bases, with 12 bases between them. Germline CDR1 reads MDHEN; CDR2 reads SYDVKM. The CDR3 has 15 residues. The CDR3: CASSLNRAMGNTIYF. The CDR3 coding sequence is TGTGCCAGCAGTTTAAACAGGGCCATGGGAAACACCATATATTTT. The variable domain in full, with the rest retrieved from reference TRBV28 and TRBJ1-3, is DVKVTQSSRYLVKRTGEKVFLECVQDMDHENMFWYRQDPGLGLRLIYFSYDVKMKEKGDIPEGYSVSREKKERFSLILESASTNQTSMYLCASSLNRAMGNTIYFGEGSWLTVV.

This chain uses TRBV14 with TRBJ2-2, with D possibly matching TRBD2 (5 bases). Trimming took off 4 bases at V and 7 bases at J, with 10 bases between the two ends. CDR3 length equals 13 residues. Per germline, CDR1 SGHDN and CDR2 FVKESK. The CDR3 protein is CASSLVRDGELFF. The CDR3, as DNA: TGTGCCAGCAGCCTCGTACGGGACGGGGAGCTGTTTTTT. Drawing the rest from reference TRBV14 and TRBJ2-2, the complete variable domain is EAGVTQFPSHSVIEKGQTVTLRCDPISGHDNLYWYRRVMGKEIKFLLHFVKESKQDESGMPNNRFLAERTGGTYSTLKVQPAELEDSGVYFCASSLVRDGELFFGEGSRLTVL.

This chain joins TRBV12-3 or TRBV12-4 and TRBJ2-5; a weak D match, TRBD1 (6 bases). V was clipped by 9 bases and J by 7 bases, with 18 bases between them. This CDR3 is 13 amino acids long. The chain's CDR3 is CASKGRGWGTQYF. The CDR3 DNA follows: TGTGCCAGTAAGGGCAGGGGCTGGGGGACCCAGTACTTC.

The chain combines TRBV20-1 with TRBJ1-2; D perhaps matches TRBD1 (5 bases). Trimming cost V 4 bases and J 8 bases, with 11 bases left between them. CDR1 DFQATT and CDR2 SNEGSKA come from the germline V gene (reference sequence). This CDR3 has 11 residues. CDR3 in DNA: TGCAGTGCTACCCGGGGGAGGGGCTACACCTTC. Translation gives CSATRGRGYTF.

This clone came up once. This chain joins TRBV7-2 and TRBJ1-2; D gene uncertain. There are 14 residues in the CDR3. Germline values: CDR1 SGHTA, CDR2 FQGNSA. The V end was cut by 3 bases, the J end by 0 bases, with 8 bases between. The CDR3 DNA reads TGTGCCAGCAGCTTGACTCTAGCTAACTATGGCTACACCTTC. This sequence encodes CASSLTLANYGYTF.

This chain joins TRBV4-2 and TRBJ2-2; D may be TRBD1 (6 bases). This CDR3 contains 18 residues. The V gene's germline CDR1 is LGHNA and CDR2 YNFKEQ. The V end was cut by 3 bases, the J end by 6 bases, with 23 bases between. The CDR3 sequence is CASSHLRQALELAGELFF. DNA for the CDR3: TGTGCCAGCAGCCACCTCAGACAGGCCCTAGAACTCGCCGGGGAGCTGTTTTTT.

The chain recombines TRBV6-6 with TRBJ2-4; 7 nucleotides match TRBD2. Germline V gives CDR1 MNHNY, CDR2 SVGAGI (reference sequence). V lost 7 bases to trimming and J lost 9 bases; unmatched junction nucleotides: 6. This CDR3 spans 12 amino acids. Here the CDR3 reads CASMYSGGIQYF. In DNA, the CDR3 is TGTGCCAGCATGTACTCGGGGGGCATTCAGTACTTC.

CDR3 sequence reads: CASSLAAAAVNYNEQFF. The CDR3, as DNA: TGTGCCAGCAGCTTAGCAGCGGCAGCGGTTAACTACAATGAGCAGTTCTTC. The chain employs TRBV11-2 and TRBJ2-1; possible D gene TRBD2, 5 bases. The CDR3 sequence is 17 residues long. The germline V gene has CDR1 SGHAT and CDR2 FQNNGV. The ends were cut back, 1 base at V and 3 bases at J, with 16 bases in the middle.